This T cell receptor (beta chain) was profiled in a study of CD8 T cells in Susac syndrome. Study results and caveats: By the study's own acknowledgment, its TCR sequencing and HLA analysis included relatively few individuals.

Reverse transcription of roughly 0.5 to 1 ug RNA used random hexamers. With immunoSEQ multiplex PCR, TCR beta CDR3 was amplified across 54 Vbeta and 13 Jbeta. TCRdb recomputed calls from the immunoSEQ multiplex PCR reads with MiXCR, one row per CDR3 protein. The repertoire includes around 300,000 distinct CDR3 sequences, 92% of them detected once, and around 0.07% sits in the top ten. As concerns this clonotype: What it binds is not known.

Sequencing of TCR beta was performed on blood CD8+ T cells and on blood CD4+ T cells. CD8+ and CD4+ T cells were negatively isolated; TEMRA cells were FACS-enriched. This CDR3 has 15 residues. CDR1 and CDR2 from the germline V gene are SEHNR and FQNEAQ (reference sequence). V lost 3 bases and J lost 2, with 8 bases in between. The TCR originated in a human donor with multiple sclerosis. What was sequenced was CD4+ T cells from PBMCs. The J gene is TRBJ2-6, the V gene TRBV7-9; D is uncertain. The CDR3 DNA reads TGTGCCAGCAGCTTTCTAACAACTGGGGCCAACGTCCTGACTTTC. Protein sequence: CASSFLTTGANVLTF.